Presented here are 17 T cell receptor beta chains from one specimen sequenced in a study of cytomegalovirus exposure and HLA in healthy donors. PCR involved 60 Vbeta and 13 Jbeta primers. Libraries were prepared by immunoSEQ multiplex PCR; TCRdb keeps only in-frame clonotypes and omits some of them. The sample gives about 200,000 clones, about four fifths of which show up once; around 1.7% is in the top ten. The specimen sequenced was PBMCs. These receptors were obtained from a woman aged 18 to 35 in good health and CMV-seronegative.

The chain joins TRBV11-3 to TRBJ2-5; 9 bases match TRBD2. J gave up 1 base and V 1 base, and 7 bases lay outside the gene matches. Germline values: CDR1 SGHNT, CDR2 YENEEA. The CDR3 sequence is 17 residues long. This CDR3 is CASSLGRLADSQETQYF. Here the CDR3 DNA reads TGTGCCAGCAGCTTAGGACGACTAGCGGATAGCCAAGAGACCCAGTACTTC.

CDR3 region: CASSQDRTAYEQYF. The CDR3 DNA reads as TGCGCCAGCAGCCAAGATAGGACAGCCTACGAGCAGTACTTC. The chain employs TRBV4-1 and TRBJ2-7, with a possible D match to TRBD1 (6 bases). Trimming stripped 0 bases from V and 2 bases from J, with 8 bases between. The length of the CDR3 is 14 residues. Germline-derived CDR1 and CDR2 are MGHRA and YSYEKL.

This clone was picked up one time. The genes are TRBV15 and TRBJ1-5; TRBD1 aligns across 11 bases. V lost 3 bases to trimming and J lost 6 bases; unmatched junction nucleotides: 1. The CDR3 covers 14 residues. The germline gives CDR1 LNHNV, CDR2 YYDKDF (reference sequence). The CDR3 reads CATSRDRGLQPQHF. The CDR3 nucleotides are TGTGCCACCAGCAGGGACAGGGGGCTTCAGCCCCAGCATTTT.

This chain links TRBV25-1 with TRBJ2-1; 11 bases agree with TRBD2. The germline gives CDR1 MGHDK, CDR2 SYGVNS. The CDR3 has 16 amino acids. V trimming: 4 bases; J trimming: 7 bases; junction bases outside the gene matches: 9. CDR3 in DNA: TGTGCCAGCAGTGCAGACCTAGCGGGAGGTGGAAATGAGCAGTTCTTC. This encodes CASSADLAGGGNEQFF.

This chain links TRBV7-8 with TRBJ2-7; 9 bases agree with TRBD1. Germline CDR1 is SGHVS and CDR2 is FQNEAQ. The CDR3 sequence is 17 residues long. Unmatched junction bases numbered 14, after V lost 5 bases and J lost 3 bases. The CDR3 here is CASSTSRDRVGDYEQYV. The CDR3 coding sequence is TGTGCCAGCAGCACCTCCAGGGACAGGGTGGGTGACTACGAGCAGTACGTC.

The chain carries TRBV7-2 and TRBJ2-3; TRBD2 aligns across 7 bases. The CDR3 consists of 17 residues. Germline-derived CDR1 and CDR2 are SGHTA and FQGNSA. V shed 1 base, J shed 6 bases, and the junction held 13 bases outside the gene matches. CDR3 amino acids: CASSLVQLAVPVDTQYF. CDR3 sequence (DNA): TGTGCCAGCAGCTTAGTACAGCTAGCGGTCCCCGTTGATACGCAGTATTTT.

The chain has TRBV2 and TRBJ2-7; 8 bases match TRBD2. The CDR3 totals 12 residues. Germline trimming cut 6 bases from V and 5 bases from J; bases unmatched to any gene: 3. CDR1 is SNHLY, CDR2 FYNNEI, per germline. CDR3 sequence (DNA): TGTGCCAGCAGGCGGGAGGTCAACGAGCAGTACTTC. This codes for CASRREVNEQYF.

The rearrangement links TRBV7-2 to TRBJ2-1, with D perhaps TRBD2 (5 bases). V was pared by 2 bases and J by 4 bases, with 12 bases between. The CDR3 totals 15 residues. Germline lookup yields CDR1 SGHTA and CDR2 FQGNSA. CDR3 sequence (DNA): TGTGCCAGCAGCTTAAGTCCGGAGGTTTACAATGAGCAGTTCTTC. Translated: CASSLSPEVYNEQFF.

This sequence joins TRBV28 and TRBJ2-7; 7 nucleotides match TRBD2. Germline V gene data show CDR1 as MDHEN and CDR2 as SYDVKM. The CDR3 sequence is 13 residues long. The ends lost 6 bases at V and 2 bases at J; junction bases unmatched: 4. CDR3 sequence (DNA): TGTGCCAGCAGGGGCGGGAGCGCCTACGAGCAGTACTTC. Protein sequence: CASRGGSAYEQYF.

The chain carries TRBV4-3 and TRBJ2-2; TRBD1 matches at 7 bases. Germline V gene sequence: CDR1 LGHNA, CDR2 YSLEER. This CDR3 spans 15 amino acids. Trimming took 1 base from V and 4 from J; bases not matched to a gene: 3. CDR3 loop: CASSQGTGVTGELFF. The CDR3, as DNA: TGCGCCAGCAGCCAAGGGACAGGAGTCACCGGGGAGCTGTTTTTT.

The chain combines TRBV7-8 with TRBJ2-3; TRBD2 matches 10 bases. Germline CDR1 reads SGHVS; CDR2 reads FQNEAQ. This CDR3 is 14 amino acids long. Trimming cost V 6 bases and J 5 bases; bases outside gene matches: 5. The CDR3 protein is CASSRSGRIDTQYF. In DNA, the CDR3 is TGTGCCAGCAGTCGTAGCGGGAGGATAGATACGCAGTATTTT.

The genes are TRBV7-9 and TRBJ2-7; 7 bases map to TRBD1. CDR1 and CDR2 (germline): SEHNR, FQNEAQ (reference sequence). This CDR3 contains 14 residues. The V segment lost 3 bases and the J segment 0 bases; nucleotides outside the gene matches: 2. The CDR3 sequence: CASSFGDSSYEQYV. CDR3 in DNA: TGTGCCAGCAGCTTTGGGGACAGCTCCTACGAGCAGTACGTC.

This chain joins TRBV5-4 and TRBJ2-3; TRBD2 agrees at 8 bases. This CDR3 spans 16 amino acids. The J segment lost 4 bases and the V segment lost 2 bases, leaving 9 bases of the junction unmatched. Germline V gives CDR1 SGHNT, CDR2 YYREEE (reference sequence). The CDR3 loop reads CASSLAGVVGADTQYF. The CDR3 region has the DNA TGTGCCAGCAGCTTAGCGGGAGTGGTAGGGGCAGATACGCAGTATTTT.

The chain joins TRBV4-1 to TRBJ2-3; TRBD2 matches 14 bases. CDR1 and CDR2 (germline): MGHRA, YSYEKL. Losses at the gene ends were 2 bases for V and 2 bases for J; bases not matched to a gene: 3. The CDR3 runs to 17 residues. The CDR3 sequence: CASSQLTSGRATDTQYF. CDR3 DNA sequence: TGCGCCAGCAGCCAATTGACTAGCGGGAGGGCCACAGATACGCAGTATTTT.

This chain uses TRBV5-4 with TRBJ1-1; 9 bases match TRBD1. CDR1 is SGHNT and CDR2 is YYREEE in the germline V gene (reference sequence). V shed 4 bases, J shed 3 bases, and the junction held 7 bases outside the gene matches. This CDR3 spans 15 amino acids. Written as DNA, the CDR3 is TGTGCCAGCAGCGTCGGGACAGGGCGGTACACTGAAGCTTTCTTT. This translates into CASSVGTGRYTEAFF.

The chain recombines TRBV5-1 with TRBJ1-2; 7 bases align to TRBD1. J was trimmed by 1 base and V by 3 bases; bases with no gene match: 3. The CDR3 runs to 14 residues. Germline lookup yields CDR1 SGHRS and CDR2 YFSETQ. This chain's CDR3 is CASSYQGGNYGYTF. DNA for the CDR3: TGCGCCAGCAGCTACCAGGGGGGTAACTATGGCTACACCTTC.

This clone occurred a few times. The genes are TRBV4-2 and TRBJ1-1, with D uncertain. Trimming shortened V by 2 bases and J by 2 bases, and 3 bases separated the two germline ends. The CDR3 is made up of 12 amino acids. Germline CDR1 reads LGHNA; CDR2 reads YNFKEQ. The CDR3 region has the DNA TGTGCCAGCAGCCAACCAAACACTGAAGCTTTCTTT. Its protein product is CASSQPNTEAFF.